The table lists the clone carrying this T cell receptor beta chain with a few counts. No antigen is known for it. This entry comes from a study of T-cell memory formation after mild COVID-19. About the study: Clusters were largely donor specific.

Constant-segment primers were used for 5'RACE, and the resulting TCR alpha and TCR beta cDNA libraries carried sample barcodes and UMIs. Each CDR3 protein is one row after TCRdb ran MiXCR on the 5' RACE reads. The table shows about 320,000 distinct CDR3 sequences, with 13% to 15% occurring only once. Germline CDR1 and CDR2: SGHTA and FQGNSA. With 5 bases clipped from V and 2 bases from J, the junction kept 3 bases outside the gene matches. This CDR3 spans 14 amino acids. Broader study findings: Cross-reactive memory apparently joined, as some responding clones appeared in pre-infection memory. Clones which contracted sat mainly in CM and EM if CD4+, and in EMRA if CD8+.

Source material: PBMCs or a T cell subset sorted from them (not recorded which). The TCR sequence derives from a man aged 18 to 29 who had mild COVID-19 (a few samples of this study predate the infection). Cell type and time point are not known. The chain carries TRBV7-2 and TRBJ1-5; TRBD1 matches 7 bases. CDR3 nucleotides: TGTGCCAGCAGCATAGACAGGGGCAATCAGCCCCAGCATTTT. Its translation is CASSIDRGNQPQHF.